A selection of T cell receptor beta chains follows, all from one sample in a study of cytomegalovirus exposure and HLA in healthy donors. Measured with immunoSEQ multiplex PCR; TCRdb has only the in-frame clones, and not every one. The sample holds some 150,000 clones, around nine tenths seen once. Input material: PBMCs. The receptor set was obtained from a woman aged 25 to 39 in good health and CMV-seronegative. Each CDR3 is given with its conserved first and last residue. The D gene is left open where the match is weak. Rows may omit the clone size; those that give it use once, few, many or a size class.

size | J | D | V | CDR3 | DNA
- | TRBJ2-2 | - | TRBV5-6 | CASSLGTNWELFF | TGTGCCAGCAGCTTGGGGACAAATTGGGAGCTGTTTTTT
- | TRBJ2-2 | TRBD1 | TRBV6-1 | CASSHTGGTGELFF | TGTGCCAGCAGTCACACAGGGGGCACCGGGGAGCTGTTTTTT
once | TRBJ1-1 | TRBD1 | TRBV5-6 | CASSLGQEAFF | TGTGCCAGCAGCCTGGGACAGGAAGCTTTCTTT
once | TRBJ1-1 | TRBD1 | TRBV5-1 | CASSLAGGMNTEAFF | TGCGCCAGCAGCTTGGCAGGGGGCATGAACACTGAAGCTTTCTTT
- | TRBJ2-1 | TRBD2 | TRBV25-1 | CASSEPGLAGGHEQFF | TGTGCCAGCAGTGAGCCGGGACTAGCGGGAGGCCATGAGCAGTTCTTC
- | TRBJ1-2 | - | TRBV7-6 | CASSLAREAGAQGYTF | TGTGCCAGCAGCTTAGCGCGAGAGGCAGGGGCTCAAGGCTACACCTTC
- | TRBJ2-7 | - | TRBV14 | CASSILASYEQYF | TGTGCCAGCAGCATTCTAGCGTCCTACGAGCAGTACTTC
once | TRBJ2-3 | TRBD2 | TRBV4-1 | CASSQFSGDRTDTQYF | TGCGCCAGCAGCCAATTTAGCGGGGACCGCACAGATACGCAGTATTTT
- | TRBJ2-1 | TRBD1 | TRBV19 | CASSKDRDSYNEQFF | TGTGCCAGTAGTAAAGACAGGGACTCCTACAATGAGCAGTTCTTC
- | TRBJ2-3 | - | TRBV5-1 | CASSLRRGRGMTDTQYF | TGCGCCAGCAGCTTACGGAGGGGAAGGGGTATGACAGATACGCAGTATTTT
once | TRBJ1-5 | - | TRBV5-5 | CASSLQGLNQPQHF | TGTGCCAGCAGCTTGCAGGGGCTAAATCAGCCCCAGCATTTT
- | TRBJ2-5 | - | TRBV5-1 | CASRGVTEYQETQYF | TGCGCCAGCAGGGGAGTAACAGAGTACCAAGAGACCCAGTACTTC
- | TRBJ1-5 | TRBD1 | TRBV6-1 | CASSVGQGGYQPQHF | TGTGCCAGCAGTGTGGGACAGGGAGGGTATCAGCCCCAGCATTTT
- | TRBJ2-7 | - | TRBV5-1 | CASSLGQTNSYEQYF | TGCGCCAGCAGCTTGGGGCAGACTAACTCCTACGAGCAGTACTTC
- | TRBJ2-3 | TRBD1 | TRBV5-1 | CASSLGGRGITDTQYF | TGCGCCAGCAGCTTGGGAGGCAGGGGGATCACAGATACGCAGTATTTT
- | TRBJ1-2 | TRBD1 | TRBV15 | CATSRVTQGAQGYTF | TGTGCCACCAGCAGAGTTACGCAGGGGGCCCAGGGCTACACCTTC
- | TRBJ1-2 | TRBD1 | TRBV29-1 | CSLAGTGEGYTF | TGCAGCCTGGCCGGGACAGGGGAAGGCTACACCTTC
- | TRBJ2-7 | TRBD2 | TRBV7-2 | CASSLESPLAGGPFNEQYF | TGTGCCAGCAGCTTAGAATCCCCTCTAGCGGGGGGGCCTTTCAACGAGCAGTACTTC
once | TRBJ1-4 | - | TRBV19 | CASHGQVNEKLFF | TGTGCCAGTCATGGACAAGTTAATGAAAAACTGTTTTTT
- | TRBJ2-3 | TRBD1 | TRBV4-1 | CASSQLTGADTQYF | TGCGCCAGCAGCCAACTGACAGGGGCAGATACGCAGTATTTT
- | TRBJ1-5 | TRBD1 | TRBV9 | CASSRGGASNQPQHF | TGTGCCAGCAGCCGAGGGGGCGCAAGCAATCAGCCCCAGCATTTT
- | TRBJ2-5 | - | TRBV7-9 | CASSLWAQGGRETQYF | TGTGCCAGCAGCTTATGGGCACAGGGTGGTCGAGAGACCCAGTACTTC
- | TRBJ1-5 | - | TRBV27 | CASSFGPTGTYQTDSNQPQHF | TGTGCCAGCAGTTTTGGTCCCACAGGTACTTATCAAACTGATAGCAATCAGCCCCAGCATTTT
- | TRBJ2-2 | TRBD2 | TRBV10-1 | CASSERSRGGAGELFF | TGCGCCAGCAGTGAAAGATCTAGGGGAGGGGCCGGGGAGCTGTTTTTT
- | TRBJ2-2 | TRBD1 | TRBV7-9 | CASSSGQGIIGELFF | TGTGCCAGCAGCTCGGGACAGGGGATAATCGGGGAGCTGTTTTTT
- | TRBJ1-1 | - | TRBV6-5 | CASKMYRVDTEAFF | TGTGCCAGCAAGATGTACAGGGTCGACACTGAAGCTTTCTTT
- | TRBJ2-1 | - | TRBV29-1 | CSVDRKGRGYNEQFF | TGCAGCGTCGACAGGAAGGGGCGGGGGTACAATGAGCAGTTCTTC
- | TRBJ2-6 | - | TRBV11-2 | CASSLERGANVLTF | TGTGCCAGCAGCTTAGAGAGGGGGGCCAACGTCCTGACTTTC
- | TRBJ2-5 | TRBD1 | TRBV29-1 | CSVETARQGAQETQYF | TGCAGCGTTGAAACCGCACGACAGGGGGCTCAAGAGACCCAGTACTTC
- | TRBJ2-7 | - | TRBV6-1 | CASSEGGFPSSYEQYF | TGTGCCAGCAGTGAAGGAGGATTTCCGAGCTCCTACGAGCAGTACTTC
- | TRBJ2-1 | TRBD1 | TRBV4-2 | CASTGGDSYNEQFF | TGTGCCAGCACAGGGGGAGACTCCTACAATGAGCAGTTCTTC
- | TRBJ2-1 | - | TRBV11-3 | CASSLTLAGEQFF | TGTGCCAGCAGCTTGACGCTAGCCGGTGAGCAGTTCTTC
- | TRBJ1-2 | - | TRBV5-5 | CASSTHRESSGYTF | TGTGCCAGCAGCACCCACAGGGAGAGCTCTGGCTACACCTTC
- | TRBJ2-5 | - | TRBV7-8 | CASSLERQSGTQYF | TGTGCCAGCAGCTTAGAACGCCAATCGGGGACCCAGTACTTC
- | TRBJ1-2 | - | TRBV7-9 | CASSLARAGGYTF | TGTGCCAGCAGCCTCGCTAGGGCGGGCGGCTACACCTTC
- | TRBJ2-7 | - | TRBV6-1 | CASLRAGPVPYEQYF | TGTGCCAGTTTGAGGGCAGGTCCGGTCCCCTACGAGCAGTACTTC
- | TRBJ1-1 | - | TRBV5-6 | CASSPKTGSGTEAFF | TGTGCCAGCAGCCCGAAAACAGGGTCGGGCACTGAAGCTTTCTTT
- | TRBJ2-3 | - | TRBV7-9 | CASSPYTDTQYF | TGTGCCAGCAGCCCTTACACAGATACGCAGTATTTT
- | TRBJ2-7 | - | TRBV4-1 | CASSQPGQRLISYEQYF | TGCGCCAGCAGCCAACCGGGACAACGGCTCATCTCCTACGAGCAGTACTTC
- | TRBJ2-3 | TRBD2 | TRBV5-1 | CASSLSGGRGDTQYF | TGCGCCAGCAGCTTAAGCGGGGGGAGGGGAGATACGCAGTATTTT
- | TRBJ1-2 | - | TRBV6-1 | CASSEDVQGTNYGYTF | TGTGCCAGCAGTGAAGATGTCCAGGGTACTAACTATGGCTACACCTTC
- | TRBJ2-5 | - | TRBV29-1 | CSVGPTGWSETQYF | TGCAGCGTTGGACCGACAGGCTGGTCGGAGACCCAGTACTTC
- | TRBJ2-1 | - | TRBV29-1 | CSTEWKYNEQFF | TGCAGCACAGAATGGAAATACAATGAGCAGTTCTTC
- | TRBJ2-1 | TRBD2 | TRBV7-9 | CASSLTAPSGGPGEQFF | TGTGCCAGCAGCTTAACTGCGCCTAGCGGGGGCCCCGGTGAGCAGTTCTTC
- | TRBJ1-5 | - | TRBV10-2 | CASREGPGSNQPQHF | TGCGCCAGCAGAGAAGGGCCGGGGAGCAATCAGCCCCAGCATTTT